This entry features one T cell receptor (beta chain) sequence. This entry is derived from a study of PD-L1 blockade in urothelial cancer. Germline lookup yields CDR1 LNHDA and CDR2 SQIVND (reference sequence). This CDR3 has 15 residues. V lost 5 bases and J lost 4; bases outside the gene matches: 5. The repertoire was sequenced with immunoSEQ multiplex PCR; TCRdb's copy has only in-frame clones and lacks some. The sample has approximately 67,000 clones, about 90% seen once. Time point of the sample: pretreatment peripheral blood. The sequence was obtained from a man aged 55 to 70 with urothelial cancer. The V call is TRBV19, the J call TRBJ2-2, with 9 positions matching TRBD1. The starting material was PBMCs, obtained around atezolizumab (anti-PD-L1) treatment. CDR3 in amino acids: CASSSRQGGTGELFF. DNA for the CDR3: TGTGCCAGTAGTTCCCGACAGGGGGGCACCGGGGAGCTGTTTTTT.